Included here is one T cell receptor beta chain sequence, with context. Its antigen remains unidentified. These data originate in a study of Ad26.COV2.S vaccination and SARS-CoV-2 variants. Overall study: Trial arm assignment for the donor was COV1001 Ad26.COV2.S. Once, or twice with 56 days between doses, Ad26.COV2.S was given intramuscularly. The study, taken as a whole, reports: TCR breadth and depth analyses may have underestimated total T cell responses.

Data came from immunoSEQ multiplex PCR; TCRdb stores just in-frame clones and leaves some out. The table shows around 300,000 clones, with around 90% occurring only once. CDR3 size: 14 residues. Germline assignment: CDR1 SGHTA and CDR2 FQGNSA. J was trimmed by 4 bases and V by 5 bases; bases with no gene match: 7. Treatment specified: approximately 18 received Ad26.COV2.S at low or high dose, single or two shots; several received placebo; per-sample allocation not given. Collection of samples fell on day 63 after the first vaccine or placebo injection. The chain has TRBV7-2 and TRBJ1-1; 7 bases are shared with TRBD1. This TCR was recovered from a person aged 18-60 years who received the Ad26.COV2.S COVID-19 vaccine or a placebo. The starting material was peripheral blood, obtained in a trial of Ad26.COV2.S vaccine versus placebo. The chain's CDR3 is CASSRQGGTTEAFF. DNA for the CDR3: TGTGCCAGCAGCCGTCAGGGGGGGACCACTGAAGCTTTCTTT.